This T cell receptor beta chain was sequenced in a study of T cell responses to AZD1222 COVID-19 vaccine. The CDR3 extends over 19 amino acids. Trimming took 1 base from V and 0 from J; bases not matched to a gene: 12. The germline CDR1 and CDR2 sequences are MNHEY and SMNVEV (reference sequence). Assay used: immunoSEQ multiplex PCR; TCRdb lists only in-frame clones, some missing. This sample has around 99,000 clones; 91% occur once, and the top ten carry roughly a fifth. Sequenced here: peripheral blood, sampled on day 0 of AZD1222 vaccination. The chain combines TRBV27 with TRBJ2-7; TRBD1 aligns across 10 bases. The source is an adult in good health. CDR3 sequence: CASSLFGDRGPFPSYEQYF. DNA of the CDR3: TGTGCCAGCAGTTTATTCGGGGACAGGGGCCCCTTTCCCTCCTACGAGCAGTACTTC.